The next 8 T cell receptor beta chains were all read from a single sample in a study of cytomegalovirus exposure and HLA in healthy donors. 60 Vbeta and 13 Jbeta primers were used in PCR. Data came from immunoSEQ multiplex PCR; TCRdb stores just in-frame clones and leaves some out. This table has 150,000 to 180,000 clones, 65% to 80% appearing once. The sequencing sample was made of PBMCs. The source is a man between 18 and 29 years old in good health and CMV-seronegative.

This chain uses TRBV7-9 with TRBJ2-3, with D hard to call. Germline assignment: CDR1 SEHNR and CDR2 FQNEAQ (reference sequence). V was trimmed by 1 base and J by 0 bases, leaving 2 bases between them. The CDR3 runs 13 residues. DNA of the CDR3: TGTGCCAGCAGCTTAGTAAGCACAGATACGCAGTATTTT. Protein product: CASSLVSTDTQYF.

The V gene is TRBV10-3, the J gene TRBJ2-4; possibly TRBD1 for D (5 bases). Per the germline V gene, CDR1 is ENHRY and CDR2 is SYGVKD. Trimming left V 10 bases short and J 0 bases short, with 7 bases between. The CDR3 has 12 amino acids. The CDR3 DNA reads TGTGCCAGCCAGGGAGCCAAAAACATTCAGTACTTC. Translation gives CASQGAKNIQYF.

V usage is TRBV7-9 and J usage is TRBJ1-2, with no clear D. Deletions cut 3 bases from V and 8 bases from J, with 19 bases between. Germline-derived CDR1 and CDR2 are SEHNR and FQNEAQ (reference sequence). This CDR3 has 15 residues. The DNA of the CDR3 is TGTGCCAGCAGCTTGATTTCGGCGGTGGTAGAAGGCTACACCTTC. As protein: CASSLISAVVEGYTF. Supplemented by reference TRBV7-9 and TRBJ1-2, the full variable domain reads DTGVSQNPRHKITKRGQNVTFRCDPISEHNRLYWYRQTLGQGPEFLTYFQNEAQLEKSRLLSDRFSAERPKGSFSTLEIQRTEQGDSAMYLCASSLISAVVEGYTFGSGTRLTVV.

The chain uses TRBV5-4 and TRBJ2-7; 9 bases are a match to TRBD1. The CDR3 consists of 14 residues. Germline V gene sequence: CDR1 SGHNT, CDR2 YYREEE (reference sequence). V dropped 2 bases and J dropped 3; count of bases not matched to a gene: 3. The CDR3 region has the DNA TGTGCCAGCAGCTTTCCGGGACAGGGCTACGAGCAGTACTTC. It translates to CASSFPGQGYEQYF.

This clone was detected only a few times. The chain has TRBV19 and TRBJ1-1; no definite D call. Germline V gene data show CDR1 as LNHDA and CDR2 as SQIVND (reference sequence). V lost 2 bases and J lost 5, with 18 bases in between. CDR3 length: 16 amino acids. CDR3 in amino acids: CASSIIRYDSHTEAFF. The CDR3, as DNA: TGTGCCAGTAGTATAATTCGGTACGATAGTCATACTGAAGCTTTCTTT.

The chain couples TRBV11-2 to TRBJ1-3, with TRBD1 matching over 8 bases. The CDR3 sequence is 17 residues long. CDR1 is SGHAT, CDR2 FQNNGV, per germline. V trimming: 5 bases; J trimming: 0 bases; junction bases outside the gene matches: 9. The CDR3: CASSQRTGPNSGNTIYF. The CDR3 DNA follows: TGTGCCAGCAGCCAAAGGACAGGGCCAAACTCTGGAAACACCATATATTTT.

The chain uses TRBV30 and TRBJ2-7; maybe TRBD2 (7 bases). Trimming stripped 8 bases from V and 13 bases from J, with 18 bases between. The CDR3 runs 10 residues. Germline-derived CDR1 and CDR2 are GTSNPN and SVGIG (reference sequence). CDR3 sequence: CAPAPRGGYV. The CDR3 DNA reads TGTGCCCCCGCCCCGAGGGGGGGTTACGTC.

The chain links TRBV5-6 to TRBJ1-4; the D gene is possibly TRBD1 (6 bases). The ends were cut back, 4 bases at V and 8 bases at J, with 15 bases in the middle. The V gene's germline CDR1 is SGHDT and CDR2 YYEEEE. The CDR3 consists of 14 residues. The chain's CDR3 is CASSRTEFGEKLFF. The DNA of the CDR3 is TGTGCCAGCAGCCGGACAGAGTTTGGGGAAAAACTGTTTTTT.